This T cell receptor (beta chain) was obtained from a study of T cells in Graves' hyperthyroidism and ophthalmopathy. This clonotype was counted at least ten times. Its antigen remains unidentified. Authors of the study amplified TCR beta CDR3 regions from RNA transcripts. The HTBI primer set was used in a first-round RT-PCR of the TCR CDR3. TCRdb called the multiplex PCR reads again in MiXCR, with one record for every CDR3 protein. The sample shows some 560,000 distinct CDR3 sequences, around a sixth of them seen only once. CDR3 length: 18 residues. Trimming removed 4 bases from V and 1 base from J; junction bases left unmatched: 8. The germline gives CDR1 MNHNS, CDR2 SASEGT. General study points: Blood also contained most expanded thyroid clonotypes above 0.001.

Material: blood. This sequence joins TRBV6-1 and TRBJ2-2; 11 positions agree with TRBD2. The source is a woman in her twenties or thirties with Graves' hyperthyroidism. For the CDR3, the DNA is TGTGCCAGCAGTGCGCTAGCGGGAGGCCCCCGGAACACCGGGGAGCTGTTTTTT. Translation: CASSALAGGPRNTGELFF.